One sample yielded the 2 T cell receptor beta chains listed below, sequenced in a study of blood T cells in healthy people across ages. The authors ran a second PCR of 7 to 11 cycles using a sample-barcoded 5' primer and a J-beta primer mix. Via MiXCR, TCRdb re-called the 5' RACE reads, giving one row per CDR3 protein. This repertoire shows approximately 700,000 distinct CDR3 sequences, about 34% found once; its top ten account for 15%. The specimen was blood. Every receptor here comes from a woman aged 80 or over in good health.

The CDR3 DNA is TGTGCCAGCAGCTTAGGGACAGGGAAGACCTACGAGCAGTACTTC. Translated, it gives CASSLGTGKTYEQYF. V gene TRBV7-6 combines with J gene TRBJ2-7, with 8 nucleotides matching TRBD1. The CDR3 totals 15 residues. The germline CDR1 and CDR2 sequences are SGHVS and FNYEAQ. Losses at the gene ends were 1 base for V and 2 bases for J; bases not matched to a gene: 4.

This clonotype was counted ten times or more. The rearrangement uses TRBV14 and TRBJ2-7; 8 positions agree with TRBD1. V shed 2 bases, J shed 2 bases, and the junction held 11 bases outside the gene matches. CDR1 is SGHDN, CDR2 FVKESK, per germline. This CDR3 spans 17 amino acids. CDR3 in amino acids: CASSQTMDRESPYEQYF. In nucleotides, the CDR3 is TGTGCCAGCAGCCAAACCATGGACAGGGAAAGCCCCTACGAGCAGTACTTC.